The clone carrying this T cell receptor beta chain appeared a single time. The antigen remains unidentified. Deliveries were elective term cesareans at about 35-41 weeks, with no labor or membrane rupture. Excluded: fetal demise, active maternal HSV, known maternal HIV. Live Annexin V-negative naive CD3+CD8+CD45RA+CCR7+ T cells were sorted. Profiled with immunoSEQ multiplex PCR; TCRdb holds only in-frame clones, not every one. The sample yields about 7,300 clones, 80% to 95% seen once. The CDR3 length is 14 residues. V gave up 4 bases and J gave up 5 bases; unmatched junction bases: 7. Germline assignment: CDR1 SQVTM and CDR2 ANQGSEA. The source of the sample is a study of naive CD8 T cells in extremely preterm neonates. General study results and limits: Preterm CDR3s were shorter than older groups', with fewer N additions and less trimming. Preterm neonates had significantly lower iChao1 richness than other age groups.

The sequence came from a newborn in good health. Sequenced input: naive CD8+ T cells from cord blood. The chain uses TRBV29-1 and TRBJ2-1, with TRBD1 matching 8 bases. The CDR3 region has the DNA TGCAGCGTTGTCCGACAGGGGCGGGACAATGAGCAGTTCTTC. Its protein product is CSVVRQGRDNEQFF.